This is a list of T cell receptor beta chains from one sample in a study of T cell repertoires in cytomegalovirus infection. In TCRdb, the reads were re-called with MiXCR into one record per CDR3 protein. The table has a few hundred thousand distinct CDR3 sequences, approximately 25% seen once; the top ten hold roughly 13%. The sequenced sample consisted of PBMCs. The receptors originated from a human donor in good health (CMV status not recorded). Some clones in this sample may be carry-over from other donors' samples. Both conserved end residues are part of each CDR3. Fields, in order: CDR3 protein, CDR3 DNA, V gene, D gene, clone size, J gene. The D gene is left open where the match is weak. Some rows mark clone size as missing; the rest say once, few, many or name a class of expanded clone.

CDR3: CASSLGTVAGTDTQYF
DNA: TGTGCCAGCAGCTTAGGGACGGTGGCGGGCACAGATACGCAGTATTTT
V: TRBV7-9
D: .
size: .
J: TRBJ2-3

CDR3: CASSPTGFSGANVLTF
DNA: TGTGCCAGCAGCCCTACAGGATTCTCTGGGGCCAACGTCCTGACTTTC
V: TRBV7-2
D: .
size: .
J: TRBJ2-6

CDR3: CSVEDLGEQFF
DNA: TGCAGCGTTGAAGATCTAGGTGAGCAGTTCTTC
V: TRBV29-1
D: .
size: .
J: TRBJ2-1

CDR3: CASSYGSDQPQHF
DNA: TGTGCCAGCAGTTACGGTAGCGATCAGCCCCAGCATTTT
V: TRBV6-2/TRBV6-3
D: .
size: .
J: TRBJ1-5

CDR3: CASSEVGFYNEQFF
DNA: TGTGCCAGCAGTGAAGTAGGTTTCTACAATGAGCAGTTCTTC
V: TRBV2
D: .
size: many
J: TRBJ2-1

CDR3: CASIDGGANYGYTF
DNA: TGTGCCAGCATCGACGGGGGAGCTAACTATGGCTACACCTTC
V: TRBV7-9
D: .
size: many
J: TRBJ1-2

CDR3: CASSDDLATGELFF
DNA: TGTGCCAGCAGCGATGACCTGGCCACCGGGGAGCTGTTTTTT
V: TRBV6-1
D: .
size: many
J: TRBJ2-2

CDR3: CASSSPWRENEQFF
DNA: TGTGCCAGCAGCTCCCCTTGGCGGGAAAATGAGCAGTTCTTC
V: TRBV11-2
D: .
size: few
J: TRBJ2-1

CDR3: CASSSFGALNTDTQYF
DNA: TGTGCCAGCAGCTCCTTCGGGGCCCTAAACACAGATACGCAGTATTTT
V: TRBV7-2
D: .
size: many
J: TRBJ2-3

CDR3: CASSFYHQGGFGETQYF
DNA: TGTGCCAGCAGTTTTTATCACCAGGGCGGCTTTGGAGAGACCCAGTACTTC
V: TRBV6-2/TRBV6-3
D: .
size: .
J: TRBJ2-5

CDR3: CASSLEWNTEAFF
DNA: TGTGCCAGCAGCTTGGAATGGAACACTGAAGCTTTCTTT
V: TRBV5-4
D: .
size: many
J: TRBJ1-1

CDR3: CASSYSPDRGFNNEQFF
DNA: TGTGCCAGCAGTTACTCCCCGGACAGGGGGTTTAACAATGAGCAGTTCTTC
V: TRBV6-2/TRBV6-3
D: TRBD1
size: .
J: TRBJ2-1

CDR3: CASSLYPTYNQPQHF
DNA: TGTGCCAGTAGCCTTTACCCTACCTACAATCAGCCCCAGCATTTT
V: TRBV19
D: .
size: few
J: TRBJ1-5

CDR3: CASSVEDNQPQHF
DNA: TGTGCCAGCAGCGTAGAGGACAATCAGCCCCAGCATTTT
V: TRBV9
D: .
size: .
J: TRBJ1-5

CDR3: CATGGQYNEQFF
DNA: TGTGCCACTGGCGGCCAGTACAATGAGCAGTTCTTC
V: TRBV6-9
D: .
size: .
J: TRBJ2-1

CDR3: CSVQAGGGYTF
DNA: TGCAGCGTACAGGCTGGCGGTGGCTACACCTTC
V: TRBV29-1
D: .
size: .
J: TRBJ1-2

CDR3: CSVAGTGNYGYTF
DNA: TGCAGCGTTGCCGGGACAGGGAATTATGGCTACACCTTC
V: TRBV29-1
D: TRBD1
size: .
J: TRBJ1-2

CDR3: CASNLAGPVREQFF
DNA: TGTGCCAGTAACCTAGCGGGACCGGTCCGTGAGCAGTTCTTC
V: TRBV19
D: TRBD2
size: many
J: TRBJ2-1

CDR3: CASRTGIITGELFF
DNA: TGTGCCAGCCGGACAGGGATCATAACCGGGGAGCTGTTTTTT
V: TRBV10-3
D: TRBD1
size: .
J: TRBJ2-2

CDR3: CASSPLGHANEQFF
DNA: TGTGCCAGCTCACCACTAGGGCACGCCAATGAGCAGTTCTTC
V: TRBV18
D: .
size: .
J: TRBJ2-1

CDR3: CASSFGRALFF
DNA: TGTGCCAGCAGTTTCGGCAGGGCTCTGTTTTTT
V: TRBV12-3/TRBV12-4
D: .
size: .
J: TRBJ1-4

CDR3: CASSQGPRIGEETQYF
DNA: TGCGCCAGCAGCCAAGGACCGAGAATTGGCGAAGAGACCCAGTACTTC
V: TRBV4-1
D: .
size: .
J: TRBJ2-5

CDR3: CASSLLTWGSGNTIYF
DNA: TGTGCCAGCAGTTTATTAACGTGGGGCTCTGGAAACACCATATATTTT
V: TRBV28
D: .
size: few
J: TRBJ1-3

CDR3: CAAQGDRNQPQHF
DNA: TGTGCCGCCCAGGGGGACAGGAATCAGCCCCAGCATTTT
V: TRBV6-2/TRBV6-3
D: TRBD1
size: .
J: TRBJ1-5

CDR3: CASSYSSLYNEQFF
DNA: TGTGCCAGCAGTTACTCGTCCCTCTACAATGAGCAGTTCTTC
V: TRBV6-6
D: .
size: .
J: TRBJ2-1

CDR3: CASSSRTRGVLTF
DNA: TGTGCCAGCAGCTCGCGGACTAGAGGCGTCCTGACTTTC
V: TRBV7-2
D: TRBD2
size: many
J: TRBJ2-6